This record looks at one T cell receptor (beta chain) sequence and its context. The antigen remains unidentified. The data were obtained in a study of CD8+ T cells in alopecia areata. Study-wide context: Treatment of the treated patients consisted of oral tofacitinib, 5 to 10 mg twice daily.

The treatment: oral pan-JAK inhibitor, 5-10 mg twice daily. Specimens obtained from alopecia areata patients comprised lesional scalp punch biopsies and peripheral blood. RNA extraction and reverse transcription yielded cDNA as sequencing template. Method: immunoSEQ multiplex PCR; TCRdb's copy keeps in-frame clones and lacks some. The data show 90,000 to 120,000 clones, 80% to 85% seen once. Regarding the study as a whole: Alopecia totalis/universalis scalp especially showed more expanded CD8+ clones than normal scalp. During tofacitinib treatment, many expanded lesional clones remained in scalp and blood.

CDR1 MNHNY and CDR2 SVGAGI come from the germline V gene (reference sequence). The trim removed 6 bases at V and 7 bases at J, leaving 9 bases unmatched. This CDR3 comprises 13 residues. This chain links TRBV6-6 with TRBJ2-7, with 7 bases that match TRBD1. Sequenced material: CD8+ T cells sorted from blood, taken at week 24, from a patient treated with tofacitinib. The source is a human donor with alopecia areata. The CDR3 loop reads CASSPGTVGEQYF. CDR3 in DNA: TGTGCCAGCAGCCCCGGGACAGTTGGGGAGCAGTACTTC.